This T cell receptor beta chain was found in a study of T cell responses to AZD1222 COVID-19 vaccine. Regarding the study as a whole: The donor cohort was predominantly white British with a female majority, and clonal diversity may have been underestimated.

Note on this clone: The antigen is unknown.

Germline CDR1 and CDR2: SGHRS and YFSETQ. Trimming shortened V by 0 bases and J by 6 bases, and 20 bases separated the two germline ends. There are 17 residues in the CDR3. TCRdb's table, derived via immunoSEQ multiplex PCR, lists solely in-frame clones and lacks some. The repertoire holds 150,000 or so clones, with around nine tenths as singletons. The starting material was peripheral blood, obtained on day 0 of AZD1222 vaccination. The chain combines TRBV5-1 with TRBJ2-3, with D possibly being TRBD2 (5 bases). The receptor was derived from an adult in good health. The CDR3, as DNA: TGCGCCAGCAGCTTGGTGGGGAGCGGCACCCCACATGATACGCAGTATTTT. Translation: CASSLVGSGTPHDTQYF.